This TCR beta chain was sequenced during a study of blood T cell repertoires in COVID-19. The junction had 12 bases not matched to a gene; V was cut back by 4 bases and J by 4 bases. The germline gives CDR1 SGHDN, CDR2 FVKESK. CDR3 size: 17 residues. The data were produced by immunoSEQ multiplex PCR, yet TCRdb's version contains in-frame clones alone and is incomplete. The table has approximately 280,000 clones, about four fifths seen once. The sequenced material came from PBMCs or T cells enriched from blood (not recorded which). This receptor was identified in a man aged 35-49 years who had been exposed to COVID-19. The rearrangement uses TRBV14 and TRBJ2-1; the match to TRBD2 covers 8 bases. The CDR3, as DNA: TGTGCCAGCAGCCCCCCAGGAAGCGGGAGTGGGTACAATGAGCAGTTCTTC. This gives the protein CASSPPGSGSGYNEQFF. Filled out from reference TRBV14 and TRBJ2-1, the complete variable domain reads EAGVTQFPSHSVIEKGQTVTLRCDPISGHDNLYWYRRVMGKEIKFLLHFVKESKQDESGMPNNRFLAERTGGTYSTLKVQPAELEDSGVYFCASSPPGSGSGYNEQFFGPGTRLTVL.